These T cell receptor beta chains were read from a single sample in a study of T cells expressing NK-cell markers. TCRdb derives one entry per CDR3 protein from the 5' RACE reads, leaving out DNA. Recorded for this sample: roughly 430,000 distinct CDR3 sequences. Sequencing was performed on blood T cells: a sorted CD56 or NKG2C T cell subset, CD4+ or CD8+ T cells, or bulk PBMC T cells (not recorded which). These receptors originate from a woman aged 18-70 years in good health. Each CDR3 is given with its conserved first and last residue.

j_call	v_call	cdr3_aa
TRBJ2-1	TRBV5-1	CASSPGRGPYNEQFF
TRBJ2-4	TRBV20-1	CSANPRGGKNIQYF
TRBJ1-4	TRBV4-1	CASSQSGRGEKLFF
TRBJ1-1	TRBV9	CASSVSSLSYPEAFF
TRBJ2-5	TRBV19	CASSIDNQETQYF
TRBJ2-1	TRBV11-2	CASSLGTSGRAGRSEQFF
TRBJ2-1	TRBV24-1	CATSDPNGDEQFF
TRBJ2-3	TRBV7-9	CASSLDREGDTQYF
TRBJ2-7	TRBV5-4	CASRKAGEPYEQYF
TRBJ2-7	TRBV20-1	CSARGLAESKQYF
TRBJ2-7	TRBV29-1	CSVRTGGYEQYF
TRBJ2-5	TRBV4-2	CASSQGTSGGQETQYF
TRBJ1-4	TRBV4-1	CASSQPPWTGGSANEKLFF
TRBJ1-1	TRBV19	CASSTQGVGTEAFF
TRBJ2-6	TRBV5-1	CASSPWTGGIFGANVLTF
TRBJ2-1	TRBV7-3	CASEAGGFRNEQFF
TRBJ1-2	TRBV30	CAWEDRAGHGYGYTF
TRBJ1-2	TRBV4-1	CASSLLDTYGYTF
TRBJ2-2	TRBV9	CASSSGGGRRGTGELFF
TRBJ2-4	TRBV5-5	CASSLAVWVADIQYF
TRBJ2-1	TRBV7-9	CASSLTRIYNEQFF
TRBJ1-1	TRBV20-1	CSANGNTEAFF
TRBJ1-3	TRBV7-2	CASSPRGTIYF
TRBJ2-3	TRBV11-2	CASSLDLGPDTQYF
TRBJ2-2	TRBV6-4	CASKGFLAGRQKIKPNTGELFF
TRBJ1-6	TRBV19	CASSSGTGVYNSPLHF
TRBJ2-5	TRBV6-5	CASSYARRTGTRETQYF
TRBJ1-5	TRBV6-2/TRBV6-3	CASSSPGTPNQPQHF
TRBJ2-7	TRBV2	CASSPHYEQYF
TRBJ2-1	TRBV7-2	CASSWTGPYNEQFF
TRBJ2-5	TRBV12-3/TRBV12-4	CASSLAEEETQYF
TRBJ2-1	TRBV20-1	CSASLALHNEQFF
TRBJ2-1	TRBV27	CASSQLAGASDEQFF
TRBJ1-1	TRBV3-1	CASSHGGTEAFF
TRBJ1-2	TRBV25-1	CASSEPQGLGGYTF
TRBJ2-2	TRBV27	CASSFRTAPGTGELFF
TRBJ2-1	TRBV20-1	CSARGLKSRVASYNEQFF
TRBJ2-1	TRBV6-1	CASGGGEAVNEQFF
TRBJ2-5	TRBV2	CASSDVTGGLGETQYF
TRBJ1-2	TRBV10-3	CAISADGNYGYTF
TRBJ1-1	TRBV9	CASSGQGWAEAFF
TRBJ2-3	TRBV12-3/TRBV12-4	CASSSGAGDTQYF
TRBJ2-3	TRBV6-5	CASSYSTGGADTQYF
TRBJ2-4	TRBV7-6	CASSLVPIQYF
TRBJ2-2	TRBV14	CASSRQGYTGELFF
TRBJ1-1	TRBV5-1	CASSLFWGSDTEAFF
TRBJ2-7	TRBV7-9	CALEELPYEQYF
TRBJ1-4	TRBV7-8	CASSTIRQGRVEKLFF
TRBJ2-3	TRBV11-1	CASSPRTSGGGSTDTQYF
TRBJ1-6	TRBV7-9	CASSPTLIPTPLHF
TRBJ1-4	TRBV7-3	CASSPGQGEKKLFF
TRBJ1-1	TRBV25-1	CASSGLPGQGNTEAFF
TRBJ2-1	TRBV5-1	CASSFEPYSYNEQFF